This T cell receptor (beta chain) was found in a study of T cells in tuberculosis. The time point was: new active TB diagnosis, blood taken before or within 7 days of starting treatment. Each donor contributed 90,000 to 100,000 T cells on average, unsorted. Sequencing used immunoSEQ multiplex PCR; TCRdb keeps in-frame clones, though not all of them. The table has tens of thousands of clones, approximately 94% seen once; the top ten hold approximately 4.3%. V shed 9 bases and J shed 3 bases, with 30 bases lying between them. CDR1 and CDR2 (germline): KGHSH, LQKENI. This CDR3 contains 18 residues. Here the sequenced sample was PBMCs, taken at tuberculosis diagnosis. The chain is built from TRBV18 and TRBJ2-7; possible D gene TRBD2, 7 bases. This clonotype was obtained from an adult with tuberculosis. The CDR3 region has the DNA TGTGCCAGTTCAGCCTCGGGGGGCCGTCCTGGGAACCTCTACGAGCAGTACTTC. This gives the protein CASSASGGRPGNLYEQYF.